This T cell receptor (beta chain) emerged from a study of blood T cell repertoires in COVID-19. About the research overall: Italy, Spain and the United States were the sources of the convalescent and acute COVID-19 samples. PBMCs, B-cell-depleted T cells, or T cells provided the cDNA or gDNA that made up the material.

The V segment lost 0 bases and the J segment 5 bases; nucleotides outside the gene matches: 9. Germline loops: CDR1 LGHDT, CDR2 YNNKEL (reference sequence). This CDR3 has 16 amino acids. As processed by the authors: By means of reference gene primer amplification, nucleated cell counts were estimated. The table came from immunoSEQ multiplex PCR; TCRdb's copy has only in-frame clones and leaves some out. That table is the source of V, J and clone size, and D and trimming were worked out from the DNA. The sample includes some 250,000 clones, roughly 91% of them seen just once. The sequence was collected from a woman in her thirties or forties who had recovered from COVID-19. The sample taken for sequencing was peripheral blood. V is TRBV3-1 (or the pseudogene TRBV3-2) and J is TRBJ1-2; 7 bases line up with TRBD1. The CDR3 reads CASSQEGDRTFYGYTF. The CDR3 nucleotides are TGTGCCAGCAGCCAAGAAGGGGACAGAACGTTTTATGGCTACACCTTC.